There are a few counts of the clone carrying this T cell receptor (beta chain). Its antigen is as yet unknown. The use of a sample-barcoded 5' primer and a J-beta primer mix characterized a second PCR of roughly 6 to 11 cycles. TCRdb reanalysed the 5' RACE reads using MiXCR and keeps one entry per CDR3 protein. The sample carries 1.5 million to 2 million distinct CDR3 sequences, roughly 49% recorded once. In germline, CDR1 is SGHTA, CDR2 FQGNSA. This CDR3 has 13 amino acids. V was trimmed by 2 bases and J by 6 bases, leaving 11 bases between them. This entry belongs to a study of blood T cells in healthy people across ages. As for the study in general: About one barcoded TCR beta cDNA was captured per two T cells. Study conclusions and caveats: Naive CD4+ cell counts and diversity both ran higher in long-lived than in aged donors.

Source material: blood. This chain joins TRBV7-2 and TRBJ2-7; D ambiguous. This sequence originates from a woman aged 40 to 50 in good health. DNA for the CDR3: TGTGCCAGCAGCTTATCCCCCCCACGCGAGCAGTACTTC. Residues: CASSLSPPREQYF.